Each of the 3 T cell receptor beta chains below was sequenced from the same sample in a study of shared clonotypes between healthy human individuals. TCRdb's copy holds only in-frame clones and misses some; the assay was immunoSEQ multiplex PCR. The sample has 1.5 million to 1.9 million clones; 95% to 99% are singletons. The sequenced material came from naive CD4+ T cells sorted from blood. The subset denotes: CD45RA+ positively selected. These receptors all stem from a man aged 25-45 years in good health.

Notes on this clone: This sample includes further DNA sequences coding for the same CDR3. CDR3 nucleotide sequence: TGCGCCAGCAGCTTAAGGCCGAACACTGAAGCTTTCTTT. It codes for CASSLRPNTEAFF. The gene calls are TRBV5-1 and TRBJ1-1, with D unresolved. Deletions cut 2 bases from V and 1 base from J, with 6 bases between. Germline V lookup: CDR1 SGHRS, CDR2 YFSETQ. There are 13 residues in the CDR3. The complete variable domain, with remaining parts taken from reference TRBV5-1 and TRBJ1-1, reads KAGVTQTPRYLIKTRGQQVTLSCSPISGHRSVSWYQQTPGQGLQFLFEYFSETQRNKGNFPGRFSGRQFSNSRSEMNVSTLELGDSALYLCASSLRPNTEAFFGQGTRLTVV.

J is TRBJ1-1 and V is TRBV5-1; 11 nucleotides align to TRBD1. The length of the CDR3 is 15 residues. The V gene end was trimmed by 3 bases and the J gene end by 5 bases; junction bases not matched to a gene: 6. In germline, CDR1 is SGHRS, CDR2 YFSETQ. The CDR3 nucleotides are TGCGCCAGCAGCTCCCGGACAGGGGGCGGAACTGAAGCTTTCTTT. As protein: CASSSRTGGGTEAFF.

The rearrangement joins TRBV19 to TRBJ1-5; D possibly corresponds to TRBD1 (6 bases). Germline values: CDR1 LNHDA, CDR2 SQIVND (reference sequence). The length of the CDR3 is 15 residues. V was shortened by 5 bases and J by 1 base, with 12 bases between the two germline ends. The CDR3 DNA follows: TGTGCCAGTAGTCTTGGGGGGCCGAGCAATCAGCCCCAGCATTTT. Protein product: CASSLGGPSNQPQHF.